The TCR beta chain described here comes from a study of T cell responses to AZD1222 COVID-19 vaccine. Comments on this clone: Its antigen is unknown.

The study's findings and limits: Donors skewed white British and female; clonal diversity was possibly underestimated.

The data were produced by immunoSEQ multiplex PCR, yet TCRdb's version contains in-frame clones alone and is incomplete. The sample records 100,000 to 150,000 clones, around 90% being singletons. Germline V gene lookup returns CDR1 GTSNPN and CDR2 SVGIG (reference sequence). V lost 1 base to trimming and J lost 4 bases, with 7 bases between them. This CDR3 is 13 amino acids long. This chain links TRBV30 with TRBJ1-4; D remains ambiguous. The clonotype comes from an adult in good health. Sequencing used peripheral blood, obtained on day 0 of AZD1222 vaccination. The CDR3 region is CAWSEQLNEKLFF. CDR3 sequence (DNA): TGTGCCTGGAGTGAACAGCTTAATGAAAAACTGTTTTTT.